This TCR beta chain was identified in a study of blood T cell repertoires in COVID-19 (TCRdb year 2020). The study in broad terms: Collaborator samples came from the United States, Italy and Spain and covered acute and convalescent phases of COVID-19. The material from the prospective study consisted of cDNA or gDNA derived from T cells, B-cell-depleted T cells, or PBMCs. Deeply sampled blood TCRbeta repertoires from subjects exposed to, actively infected with, or recovered from COVID-19 were included in the dataset. The repertoires were made available in a free public database intended to serve as a resource for research on the immune response to SARS-CoV-2. The samples were drawn from two sources: the first 160 participants of the ongoing ImmuneRACE study, and approximately 1,300 subjects contributed by 6 global collaborators. Sample metadata almost always included a de-identified subject ID, COVID-19 status, age in years and sex. Where available, HLA class I and class II types were obtained from metadata supplied by the sample provider rather than from assay-based typing.

Study-level results and caveats: How much clinical and demographic metadata was included differed by source and by participant, and the metadata was provided uncurated.

A word on this clone: What antigen it recognizes has not been identified. Qualities for individual bases were not recorded, and no much larger clone is one base off.

The collaborating institutions used their own protocols to collect whole blood in K2EDTA tubes. For TCRbeta analysis, collaborators shipped samples in one of three forms: frozen whole blood, isolated PBMCs, or DNA extracted from either of those sample types. The immunoSEQ Assay, a bias-controlled multiplex PCR, was used to amplify TCRbeta CDR3 regions from genomic DNA. Turning to the authors' computational methods: The number of nucleated cells in each sample was estimated from the amplification of reference gene primers within the assay. Sequence reads were collapsed and filtered to measure the absolute abundance of every unique TCRbeta CDR3 rearrangement. For each sample, productive Simpson clonality was calculated as the square root of Simpson's diversity index across productive rearrangements. Here the immuneACCESS table is served through TCRdb, limited to in-frame sequences with V and J called. Missing clones are a known gap in these copies; in checked studies unresolved V genes cover under half, and the rest lacks a known reason. The V and J calls and clone size are taken from that table; D and trimming were inferred from the DNA. The sample table shows some 140,000 clones, and roughly 88% are seen once. Clones ranked in the top ten supply roughly 2.2% of the sample.

Its CDR3 holds 13 amino acids, cysteine through phenylalanine. Only the CDR3 DNA is retained, 39 bases long and in frame from the first base. Here V drops 4 bases and J drops 8 bases, and the junction holds 5 bases not matched to any gene. According to the germline V gene, CDR1 reads KGHSH and CDR2 reads LQKENI. The chain joins TRBV18 to TRBJ1-2; 9 middle bases align to TRBD1. Sequenced material: peripheral blood. The source is a man between 65 and 79 years old with active COVID-19. The DNA is TGTGCCAGCTCACTTGGGACAGGGCAAGGCTACACCTTC. Its product reads: CASSLGTGQGYTF.